Shown below are 28 T cell receptor beta chains from a single sample sequenced in a study of beta chain features in type 1 diabetes. Sequencing targeted expressed TCRB transcripts, as all isolated RNA had been reverse transcribed. Libraries were prepared by immunoSEQ multiplex PCR; TCRdb keeps only in-frame clonotypes and omits some of them. The sample records around 330,000 clones, approximately 11% being singletons. The specimen sequenced was naive CD4+ T cells from blood. All receptors derive from a woman in her twenties or thirties in good health.

The sample holds a few counts of this clone. CDR3 nucleotide sequence: TGTGCCTGGAGTGACAGGGGGAGGCTGTCGGTCCAGCCCCAGCATTTT. Protein product: CAWSDRGRLSVQPQHF. The rearrangement links TRBV30 to TRBJ1-5, with 8 bases identical to TRBD1. The CDR3 has 16 residues. The junction had 12 bases not matched to a gene; V was cut back by 1 base and J by 7 bases. From germline, CDR1 is GTSNPN and CDR2 SVGIG (reference sequence).

V gene TRBV5-1 combines with J gene TRBJ2-7; D is perhaps TRBD1 (6 bases). V was cut by 5 bases and J by 6 bases, with 21 bases left in between. CDR3 length: 15 amino acids. Germline CDR1 reads SGHRS; CDR2 reads YFSETQ. DNA for the CDR3: TGCGCCAGCAGATCCACCGGGACACCAAACGGCGAGCAGTACTTC. Its protein product is CASRSTGTPNGEQYF. The whole variable domain, remainder taken from reference TRBV5-1 and TRBJ2-7, is KAGVTQTPRYLIKTRGQQVTLSCSPISGHRSVSWYQQTPGQGLQFLFEYFSETQRNKGNFPGRFSGRQFSNSRSEMNVSTLELGDSALYLCASRSTGTPNGEQYFGPGTRLTVT.

In its sample, this clone was seen a few times. DNA for the CDR3: TGTGCCAGCAGATCACAGGGCGGACAGCCCCAGCATTTT. This translates into CASRSQGGQPQHF. The genes are TRBV28 and TRBJ1-5; a weak D match, TRBD1 (6 bases). The CDR3 spans 13 residues. The germline gives CDR1 MDHEN, CDR2 SYDVKM. V lost 6 bases and J lost 7, with 13 bases in between.

This clone was picked up a small number of times. J is TRBJ2-1 and V is TRBV9; unclear D gene. The germline CDR1 and CDR2 sequences are SGDLS and YYNGEE. Between the trimmed V and J ends, which lost 0 bases and 4 bases, there was a span of 11 bases. This CDR3 comprises 15 residues. The CDR3 reads CASSVGLGQYNEQFF. The DNA for the CDR3 is TGTGCCAGCAGCGTAGGGTTGGGCCAATACAATGAGCAGTTCTTC.

V usage is TRBV25-1 and J usage is TRBJ1-5; 7 nucleotides match TRBD1. CDR1 is MGHDK, CDR2 SYGVNS, per germline. CDR3 length: 15 residues. V lost 3 bases and J lost 0; bases outside the gene matches: 2. Here the CDR3 DNA reads TGTGCCAGCAGTGAGGGACAGAATAGCAATCAGCCCCAGCATTTT. Translated: CASSEGQNSNQPQHF.

The chain combines TRBV9 with TRBJ2-3, with D unclear. The V end was cut by 0 bases, the J end by 4 bases, with 6 bases between. The germline V gene has CDR1 SGDLS and CDR2 YYNGEE. This CDR3 has 13 amino acids. DNA for the CDR3: TGTGCCAGCAGCGTAGCGGTGGCAGATACGCAGTATTTT. Amino acid sequence: CASSVAVADTQYF.

This clone occurred a few times. The rearrangement joins TRBV19 to TRBJ2-6; tentatively, D is TRBD1 (5 bases). Germline V CDR1 and CDR2: LNHDA, SQIVND (reference sequence). The CDR3 sequence is 16 residues long. V lost 7 bases to trimming and J lost 0 bases, with 13 bases between them. CDR3 loop: CASMQGRSSGANVLTF. CDR3 bases: TGTGCCAGTATGCAGGGCAGGAGCTCTGGGGCCAACGTCCTGACTTTC.

In this sample, this clone turned up a few times. The chain recombines TRBV27 with TRBJ2-3; tentatively, D is TRBD2 (6 bases). The germline CDR1 and CDR2 sequences are MNHEY and SMNVEV (reference sequence). The CDR3 is 15 amino acids. With 10 bases removed from V and 0 bases from J, the gap between germline ends came to 17 bases. The CDR3 spells CATSGGRFSTDTQYF. The CDR3 DNA sequence: TGTGCCACCTCCGGTGGGAGGTTCAGCACAGATACGCAGTATTTT.

There are a few counts of this clone. The gene calls are TRBV5-4 and TRBJ2-1, with a tentative D call TRBD2 (6 bases). Trimming removed 3 bases at V and 1 base at J, with 11 bases between. From germline, CDR1 is SGHNT and CDR2 YYREEE (reference sequence). CDR3 length: 15 residues. This CDR3 reads CASSSTSRSYNEQFF. The CDR3 coding sequence is TGTGCCAGCAGCTCTACTAGCAGGTCCTACAATGAGCAGTTCTTC. The entire variable domain, with the rest obtained from reference TRBV5-4 and TRBJ2-1, is as follows: ETGVTQSPTHLIKTRGQQVTLRCSSQSGHNTVSWYQQALGQGPQFIFQYYREEENGRGNFPPRFSGLQFPNYSSELNVNALELDDSALYLCASSSTSRSYNEQFFGPGTRLTVL.

The chain is built from TRBV18 and TRBJ1-1, with a possible D match to TRBD1 (5 bases). V shed 3 bases and J shed 4 bases, with 15 bases lying between them. CDR3 length: 15 residues. Germline CDR1 is KGHSH and CDR2 is LQKENI. CDR3 amino acids: CASSPLLHGATEAFF. The CDR3 nucleotides read TGTGCCAGCTCACCTCTACTGCATGGGGCCACTGAAGCTTTCTTT.

This clone was seen once. The rearrangement links TRBV5-1 to TRBJ1-1, with D perhaps matching TRBD1 (6 bases). The CDR3 length is 15 residues. V lost 7 bases and J 1 base, leaving 17 bases between the germline ends. The germline V gene encodes CDR1 SGHRS and CDR2 YFSETQ. CDR3 sequence reads: CASYQGRFRNTEAFF. As DNA, the CDR3 is TGCGCCAGCTACCAGGGGCGGTTCAGGAACACTGAAGCTTTCTTT.

This chain connects TRBV28 to TRBJ2-6; 7 bases line up with TRBD2. The CDR3 sequence is 15 residues long. Trimming cost V 5 bases and J 0 bases; bases outside gene matches: 1. Per germline, CDR1 MDHEN and CDR2 SYDVKM. CDR3 in DNA: TGTGCCAGCAGTGGGGGGGGCTCTGGGGCCAACGTCCTGACTTTC. Its translation is CASSGGGSGANVLTF.

The sample holds a few counts of this clone. V gene TRBV7-9 combines with J gene TRBJ2-1; 16 positions match TRBD2. Germline lookup yields CDR1 SEHNR and CDR2 FQNEAQ (reference sequence). The CDR3 totals 18 residues. V gave up 5 bases and J gave up 1 base; unmatched junction bases: 5. The chain's CDR3 is CASSDLGLAGGSYNEQFF. CDR3 nucleotide sequence: TGTGCCAGCAGCGATCTGGGACTAGCGGGAGGGTCCTACAATGAGCAGTTCTTC.

A few counts support this clone. The chain couples TRBV5-1 to TRBJ1-2; possible D gene TRBD1, 6 bases. Deletions cut 3 bases from V and 4 bases from J, with 16 bases between. Germline values: CDR1 SGHRS, CDR2 YFSETQ. The CDR3 is 15 residues long. DNA of the CDR3: TGCGCCAGCAGCTCCGGGACTCGGGGGGCCTATGGCTACACCTTC. Translating it yields CASSSGTRGAYGYTF.

This clone came up a few times. The genes are TRBV7-6 and TRBJ2-2, with D perhaps TRBD2 (5 bases). Trimming pared 5 bases from V and 0 bases from J, leaving 10 bases between. From germline, CDR1 is SGHVS and CDR2 FNYEAQ. CDR3 length: 15 residues. The CDR3 is CASSPGNSNTGELFF. CDR3 in DNA: TGTGCCAGCAGCCCCGGGAACTCGAACACCGGGGAGCTGTTTTTT.

The chain carries TRBV20-1 and TRBJ1-2, with D possibly being TRBD1 (5 bases). The CDR3 consists of 10 residues. Trimming shortened V by 3 bases and J by 8 bases, and 7 bases separated the two germline ends. Per the germline V gene, CDR1 is DFQATT and CDR2 is SNEGSKA (reference sequence). The CDR3 loop reads CSASQGGYTF. DNA for the CDR3: TGCAGTGCTAGTCAGGGCGGCTACACCTTC.

This clone has more than one count but fewer than ten. The chain uses TRBV15 and TRBJ1-5; no reliable D call. V was shortened by 3 bases and J by 5 bases, with 14 bases between the two germline ends. This CDR3 is 15 amino acids long. CDR1 is LNHNV and CDR2 is YYDKDF in the germline V gene (reference sequence). The CDR3 reads CATSSRGRRDQPQHF. The CDR3, as DNA: TGTGCCACCAGCAGCAGAGGGCGAAGGGATCAGCCCCAGCATTTT.

Only a few counts were recorded for this clone. The chain has TRBV15 and TRBJ2-1, with a possible D match to TRBD1 (7 bases). The CDR3 covers 14 residues. The germline CDR1 and CDR2 sequences are LNHNV and YYDKDF (reference sequence). Between the trimmed V and J ends, which lost 4 bases and 14 bases, there was a span of 21 bases. CDR3 DNA: TGTGCCACCAGCACGTTGGACTCTACAGGGGAGGAGTTCTTC. The encoded protein is CATSTLDSTGEEFF.

The chain joins TRBV6-5 to TRBJ1-4; TRBD1 matches 9 bases. The junction had 9 bases not matched to a gene; V was cut back by 3 bases and J by 7 bases. The germline gives CDR1 MNHEY, CDR2 SVGAGI. This CDR3 has 16 amino acids. CDR3: CASSYRPGQGREKLFF. In DNA, the CDR3 is TGTGCCAGCAGTTATCGCCCGGGACAGGGACGTGAAAAACTGTTTTTT.

The rearrangement links TRBV6-5 to TRBJ2-2; TRBD2 is a possible D gene (6 bases). CDR3 length: 15 residues. Germline values: CDR1 MNHEY, CDR2 SVGAGI. The ends were cut back, 10 bases at V and 0 bases at J, with 15 bases in the middle. CDR3 residues: CATTEGIPNTGELFF. The CDR3, as DNA: TGTGCCACGACGGAGGGGATCCCGAACACCGGGGAGCTGTTTTTT.

The rearrangement uses TRBV19 and TRBJ2-7, with 8 bases identical to TRBD1. The J segment lost 5 bases and the V segment lost 6 bases, leaving 9 bases of the junction unmatched. Per germline, CDR1 LNHDA and CDR2 SQIVND (reference sequence). CDR3 length: 14 residues. Here the CDR3 reads CASRTGQVSDEQYF. The DNA of the CDR3 is TGTGCCAGTAGAACGGGACAGGTCTCGGACGAGCAGTACTTC.

This clone was counted a few times. The chain employs TRBV5-4 and TRBJ2-1; 9 positions match TRBD2. CDR3 length: 13 residues. Germline CDR1 reads SGHNT; CDR2 reads YYREEE (reference sequence). J was trimmed by 5 bases and V by 9 bases; bases with no gene match: 6. The CDR3 is CANRLAGNNEQFF. The DNA of the CDR3 is TGTGCCAACCGGCTAGCGGGGAACAATGAGCAGTTCTTC.

The V call is TRBV27, the J call TRBJ2-7; TRBD2 aligns across 8 bases. Germline CDR1 is MNHEY and CDR2 is SMNVEV (reference sequence). The CDR3 covers 14 residues. The J segment lost 0 bases and the V segment lost 6 bases, leaving 4 bases of the junction unmatched. CDR3 nucleotide sequence: TGTGCCAGCAGCAAAAGCGGGAGCTCCTACGAGCAGTACTTC. Residues: CASSKSGSSYEQYF.

The rearrangement links TRBV29-1 to TRBJ1-4; 7 nucleotides line up with TRBD1. The CDR3 has 15 residues. Germline values: CDR1 SQVTM, CDR2 ANQGSEA. V lost 4 bases to trimming and J lost 2 bases; unmatched junction nucleotides: 7. CDR3 amino acids: CSVVPQGGTNEKLFF. CDR3 bases: TGCAGCGTTGTGCCCCAGGGGGGCACTAATGAAAAACTGTTTTTT.

The rearrangement joins TRBV18 to TRBJ1-1, with no clear D. Germline assignment: CDR1 KGHSH and CDR2 LQKENI. Trimming took off 4 bases at V and 2 bases at J, with 5 bases between the two ends. The CDR3 is made up of 12 amino acids. CDR3 protein: CASSLTNTEAFF. The CDR3 DNA reads as TGTGCCAGCTCACTGACAAACACTGAAGCTTTCTTT.

The sample holds a few counts of this clone. The J gene is TRBJ2-3, the V gene TRBV5-1, with D uncertain. This CDR3 region has 16 residues. Germline CDR1 is SGHRS and CDR2 is YFSETQ. V lost 4 bases and J 0 bases, leaving 15 bases between the germline ends. The CDR3 protein is CASSLNPEISTDTQYF. For the CDR3, the DNA is TGCGCCAGCAGCCTTAACCCGGAGATCAGCACAGATACGCAGTATTTT.

The gene calls are TRBV18 and TRBJ2-5; 7 bases fit TRBD1. Germline V lookup: CDR1 KGHSH, CDR2 LQKENI. J lost 0 bases, V lost 4 bases, and 5 bases had no gene match. CDR3 size: 15 residues. The CDR3 loop reads CASSRATGYQETQYF. In DNA form, the CDR3 reads TGTGCCAGCTCACGAGCGACAGGGTACCAAGAGACCCAGTACTTC. The full variable domain, its missing parts supplied by reference TRBV18 and TRBJ2-5, is NAGVMQNPRHLVRRRGQEARLRCSPMKGHSHVYWYRQLPEEGLKFMVYLQKENIIDESGMPKERFSAEFPKEGPSILRIQQVVRGDSAAYFCASSRATGYQETQYFGPGTRLLVL.

The genes are TRBV7-9 and TRBJ2-1; a weak D match, TRBD1 (5 bases). V was cut by 6 bases and J by 5 bases, with 14 bases left in between. Germline CDR1 SEHNR, CDR2 FQNEAQ (reference sequence). This CDR3 comprises 14 residues. CDR3 in DNA: TGTGCCAGCAGTCCTCGTGACAGCGACAATGAGCAGTTCTTC. Translating it yields CASSPRDSDNEQFF.